This T cell receptor beta chain stems from a study of somatic mutations in cytotoxic T cells in rheumatoid arthritis. The V segment lost 4 bases and the J segment 3 bases; nucleotides outside the gene matches: 5. CDR1 is MGHRA, CDR2 YSYEKL, per germline. CDR3 length: 14 amino acids. This clone was counted a few times. Assay: immunoSEQ multiplex PCR; the TCRdb copy retains only in-frame clones and omits some. Altogether 9,000 to 13,000 clones are present, 65% to 80% being singletons, with the ten largest covering around 40%. The genes are TRBV4-1 and TRBJ1-1, with 7 nucleotides matching TRBD1. Material: CD8+ T cells sorted from blood. The receptor was isolated from an adult with rheumatoid arthritis. Written as DNA, the CDR3 is TGCGCCAGCAGCCTCAACAGGGGTGACACTGAAGCTTTCTTT. Translating it yields CASSLNRGDTEAFF.